This T cell receptor beta chain came from a study of T-cell memory formation after mild COVID-19. Study results and limitations: Pre-infection memory harbored some responding clones, suggesting cross-reactive memory joined. Researchers report contracting CD4+ clones mostly in CM and EM, with CD8+ clones in EMRA. While clones contracting from day 15 to 85 were balanced between CD4 and CD8, later expanders leaned CD4+.

TCRdb fed the 5' RACE reads into MiXCR, producing one record per CDR3 protein. The profile shows 450,000 to 650,000 distinct CDR3 sequences, roughly 18% of them singletons. Germline V CDR1 and CDR2: LGHNA, YSLEER. V lost 3 bases and J lost 4; bases outside the gene matches: 6. The CDR3 is 14 amino acids. This clonotype was seen a handful of times. The antigen is undetermined. This TCR came from an adult woman who had mild COVID-19 (a few samples of this study predate the infection). Cell type and time point are not known. This chain uses TRBV4-3 with TRBJ2-7, with 7 bases that match TRBD2. What was sequenced was PBMCs or a T cell subset sorted from them (not recorded which). CDR3 residues: CASSHGTTTYEQYF. CDR3 bases: TGCGCCAGCAGCCATGGGACTACTACGTACGAGCAGTACTTC.